The entry below gives a single T cell receptor beta chain sequence along with its context. The data stem from a study of T cells in Graves' hyperthyroidism and ophthalmopathy. At the level of the study: Peripheral blood was drawn at first diagnosis, prior to all treatment.

There are 15 residues in the CDR3. Trimming left V 2 bases short and J 2 bases short, with 16 bases between. The germline gives CDR1 DFQATT, CDR2 SNEGSKA (reference sequence). The investigators amplified TCR beta CDR3 regions from RNA transcripts. In the first-round RT-PCR of the TCR CDR3, the HTBI primer set was used. TCRdb redid the calling of the multiplex PCR reads with MiXCR, one entry per CDR3 protein. The table has about 720,000 distinct CDR3 sequences, roughly 17% seen once; the top ten hold about 8.4%. The sample comprised blood. This receptor was identified in a man younger than 35 with Graves' hyperthyroidism. The V gene is TRBV20-1, the J gene TRBJ2-7; no clear D. The CDR3 here is CSARLSIQPTYEQYF. CDR3 coding DNA: TGCAGTGCTAGATTATCAATCCAACCGACCTACGAGCAGTACTTC.